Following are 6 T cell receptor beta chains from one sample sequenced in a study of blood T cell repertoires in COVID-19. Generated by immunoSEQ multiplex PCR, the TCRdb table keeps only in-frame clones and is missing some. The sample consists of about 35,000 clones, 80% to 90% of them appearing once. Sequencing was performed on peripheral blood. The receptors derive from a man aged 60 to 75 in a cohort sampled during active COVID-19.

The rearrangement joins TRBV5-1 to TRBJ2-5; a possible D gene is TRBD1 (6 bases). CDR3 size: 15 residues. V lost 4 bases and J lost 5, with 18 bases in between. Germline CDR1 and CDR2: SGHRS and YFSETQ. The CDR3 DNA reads TGCGCCAGCAGCCCCCGCAGGGGTTTAGGGGAGACCCAGTACTTC. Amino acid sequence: CASSPRRGLGETQYF.

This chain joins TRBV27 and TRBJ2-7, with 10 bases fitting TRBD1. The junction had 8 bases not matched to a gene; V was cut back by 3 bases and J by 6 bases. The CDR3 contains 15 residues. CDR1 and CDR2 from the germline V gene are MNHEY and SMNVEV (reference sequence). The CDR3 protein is CASSLSGGQGGEQYF. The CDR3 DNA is TGTGCCAGCAGTTTGTCCGGCGGACAGGGGGGCGAGCAGTACTTC.

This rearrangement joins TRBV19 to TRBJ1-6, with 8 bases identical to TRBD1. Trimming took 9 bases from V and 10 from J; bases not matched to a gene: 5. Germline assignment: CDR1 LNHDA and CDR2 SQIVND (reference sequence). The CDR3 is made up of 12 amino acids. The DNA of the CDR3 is TGTGCCAGCAACAGGGGGAGCTCACCCCTCCACTTT. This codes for CASNRGSSPLHF.

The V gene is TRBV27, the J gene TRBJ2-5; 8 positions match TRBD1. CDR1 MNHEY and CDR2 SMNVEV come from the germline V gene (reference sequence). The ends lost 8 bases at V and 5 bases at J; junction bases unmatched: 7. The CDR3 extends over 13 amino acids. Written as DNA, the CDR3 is TGTGCCAGCCGAACCCGACAGGGGGAGACCCAGTACTTC. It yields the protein CASRTRQGETQYF.

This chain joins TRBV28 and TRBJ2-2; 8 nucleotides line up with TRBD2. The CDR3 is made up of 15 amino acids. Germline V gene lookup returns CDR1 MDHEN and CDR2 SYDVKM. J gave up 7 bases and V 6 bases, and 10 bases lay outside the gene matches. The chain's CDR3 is CASSNGGALFGELFF. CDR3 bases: TGTGCCAGCAGCAACGGGGGGGCGCTCTTCGGGGAGCTGTTTTTT. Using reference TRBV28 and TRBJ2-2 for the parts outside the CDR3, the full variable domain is DVKVTQSSRYLVKRTGEKVFLECVQDMDHENMFWYRQDPGLGLRLIYFSYDVKMKEKGDIPEGYSVSREKKERFSLILESASTNQTSMYLCASSNGGALFGELFFGEGSRLTVL.

The CDR3 DNA follows: TGTGCCAGCAGTTTAGCCAGCGGGAGTTCCTACGAGCAGTACTTC. It codes for CASSLASGSSYEQYF. V gene TRBV27 combines with J gene TRBJ2-7; TRBD2 matches at 8 bases. Germline assignment: CDR1 MNHEY and CDR2 SMNVEV (reference sequence). Unmatched junction bases numbered 4, after V lost 2 bases and J lost 1 base. The CDR3 sequence is 15 residues long.